One sample yielded the 16 T cell receptor beta chains listed below, sequenced in a study of human T cells and chemical hapten exposure. TCRdb re-analysed the RACE reads in MiXCR, keeping a single row per CDR3 protein. The data contain roughly 92,000 distinct CDR3 sequences, about an eighth of them singletons. Time point specified: patch test 2, 6 weeks after DPC sensitization. Treatment of the sample: therapeutic diphenylcyclopropenone sensitization with weekly scalp DPC. This sample comprised whole blood, obtained in connection with sensitization to the hapten diphenylcyclopropenone (DPC). The receptor source for this set is a woman aged 40 to 49 with alopecia areata. Some clones in this sample may be carry-over from other donors' samples.

The chain links TRBV2 to TRBJ1-2; 8 bases are a match to TRBD1. V lost 2 bases, J lost 3 bases, and 8 bases stayed unmatched. CDR1 and CDR2 from the germline V gene are SNHLY and FYNNEI. The CDR3 is 16 amino acids. The CDR3 DNA reads TGTGCCAGCAGTGAAACGAGACAGGGGAGAGACTATGGCTACACCTTC. Protein: CASSETRQGRDYGYTF.

The chain has TRBV10-2 and TRBJ1-5; no definite D call. V lost 2 bases and J 2 bases, leaving 7 bases between the germline ends. CDR1 and CDR2 from the germline V gene are WSHSY and SAAADI. This CDR3 region has 14 residues. The CDR3 loop is CASSEMRGNQPQHF. In DNA, the CDR3 is TGCGCCAGCAGTGAGATGAGGGGCAATCAGCCCCAGCATTTT.

This clonotype has at least ten counts. This sequence joins TRBV5-5 and TRBJ2-5, with 9 bases lining up with TRBD1. This CDR3 spans 17 amino acids. From germline, CDR1 is SGHKS and CDR2 YYEKEE (reference sequence). Trimming removed 0 bases from V and 2 bases from J; junction bases left unmatched: 8. CDR3 in amino acids: CASSLAGQGPRQETQYF. Here the CDR3 DNA reads TGTGCCAGCAGCTTGGCGGGACAGGGCCCGCGTCAAGAGACCCAGTACTTC. The full variable domain, rest sourced from reference TRBV5-5 and TRBJ2-5, is DAGVTQSPTHLIKTRGQQVTLRCSPISGHKSVSWYQQVLGQGPQFIFQYYEKEERGRGNFPDRFSARQFPNYSSELNVNALLLGDSALYLCASSLAGQGPRQETQYFGPGTRLLVL.

This clonotype was recorded at least ten times. The chain links TRBV18 to TRBJ1-1; perhaps TRBD1 as D (6 bases). Trimming stripped 3 bases from V and 1 base from J, with 9 bases between. This CDR3 is 14 amino acids long. Germline V gives CDR1 KGHSH, CDR2 LQKENI. CDR3 coding DNA: TGTGCCAGCTCACCTGGGACACCGAACACTGAAGCTTTCTTT. Protein sequence: CASSPGTPNTEAFF.

The gene calls are TRBV2 and TRBJ1-3; D is uncertain. This CDR3 has 14 residues. CDR1 is SNHLY, CDR2 FYNNEI, per germline. V lost 1 base and J lost 2, with 6 bases in between. CDR3 nucleotide sequence: TGTGCCAGCAGTGAAGGTACAGCTGGAAACACCATATATTTT. It specifies CASSEGTAGNTIYF.

This clonotype was counted many times. This chain links TRBV18 with TRBJ2-7; D may correspond to TRBD1 or TRBD2 (5 bases each). Between the trimmed V and J ends, which lost 0 bases and 5 bases, there was a span of 11 bases. Looked up from germline, CDR1 is KGHSH and CDR2 is LQKENI. This CDR3 is 14 amino acids long. This CDR3 is CASSPPGLANEQYF. The CDR3 DNA follows: TGTGCCAGCTCACCACCGGGGCTAGCAAACGAGCAGTACTTC.

The sample holds a few counts of this clonotype. V usage is TRBV28 and J usage is TRBJ1-5; 7 nucleotides align to TRBD1. The length of the CDR3 is 14 residues. Trimming cost V 5 bases and J 4 bases; bases outside gene matches: 5. Germline V gene lookup returns CDR1 MDHEN and CDR2 SYDVKM. The CDR3 nucleotides read TGTGCCAGCAGTGAGGACAGGCGAAATCAGCCCCAGCATTTT. Translating it yields CASSEDRRNQPQHF.

The table lists this clonotype with a few counts. The CDR3 nucleotides are TGTGCCAGCAGCCGCACGTGGGCGGGCATTCAGTACTTC. This codes for CASSRTWAGIQYF. The rearrangement joins TRBV7-2 to TRBJ2-4, with D possibly being TRBD2 (5 bases). V lost 5 bases and J lost 9, with 14 bases in between. This CDR3 region has 13 residues. Germline assignment: CDR1 SGHTA and CDR2 FQGNSA.

This clonotype was seen a few times. The chain recombines TRBV19 with TRBJ1-2; 10 bases are shared with TRBD1. CDR3 length: 14 residues. Germline trimming cut 5 bases from V and 8 bases from J; bases unmatched to any gene: 8. CDR1 is LNHDA and CDR2 is SQIVND in the germline V gene (reference sequence). Here the CDR3 DNA reads TGTGCCAGTAGTCAAAGGGACAGGGGTGGCGGCTACACCTTC. This sequence encodes CASSQRDRGGGYTF.

The table lists this clonotype with many counts. The genes are TRBV9 and TRBJ1-6, with D possibly TRBD1 on 6 matching bases. Germline CDR1 and CDR2: SGDLS and YYNGEE. Trimming removed 4 bases at V and 8 bases at J, with 19 bases between. CDR3 length equals 16 residues. CDR3 nucleotides: TGTGCCAGCAGCCCAAAATCGACAGGAGAATATTCACCCCTCCACTTT. Protein: CASSPKSTGEYSPLHF.

In this sample, this clonotype turned up many times. The chain combines TRBV21-1 with TRBJ2-5. TRBV21-1 is annotated as a pseudogene. The CDR3 runs to 15 residues. In nucleotides, the CDR3 is TGTGCCAGCAGCAAAGTAACAGACCGCCAAGAGACCCAGTACTTC. This translates into CASSKVTDRQETQYF.

The table lists this clonotype with a few counts. The chain couples TRBV12-3 or TRBV12-4 to TRBJ1-3, with TRBD1 as a possible D gene (5 bases). The CDR3 has 18 residues. Trimming took off 3 bases at V and 0 bases at J, with 18 bases between the two ends. CDR3 protein: CASSFSPGGGASGNTIYF. For the CDR3, the DNA is TGTGCCAGCAGTTTTAGTCCGGGGGGAGGCGCCTCTGGAAACACCATATATTTT.

This clonotype showed up many times. V gene TRBV12-3 or TRBV12-4 combines with J gene TRBJ2-3, with D hard to call. CDR3 length equals 11 residues. Between the trimmed V and J ends, which lost 7 bases and 2 bases, there was a span of 4 bases. The CDR3 region is CASTSTDTQYF. DNA of the CDR3: TGTGCCAGCACATCCACAGATACGCAGTATTTT.

This clonotype was detected once. This may come from a read error, since a much larger clone is one base off. This rearrangement joins TRBV20-1 to TRBJ2-7; 11 bases match TRBD2. The V segment lost 3 bases and the J segment 9 bases; nucleotides outside the gene matches: 10. The germline gives CDR1 DFQATT, CDR2 SNEGSKA (reference sequence). The CDR3 runs 14 residues. CDR3 bases: TGCAGTGCTAGCCAACTAGCGGGAGTAAGCGGGCAGTACTTC. It is translated as CSASQLAGVSGQYF.

Ten or more counts support this clonotype. The chain links TRBV6-2 or TRBV6-3 to TRBJ1-2; the D gene is possibly TRBD1 (5 bases). V lost 4 bases to trimming and J lost 3 bases, with 12 bases between them. The CDR3 has 14 amino acids. The germline V gene has CDR1 MNHEY and CDR2 SVGEGT. The CDR3 DNA follows: TGTGCCAGCAGTTCCGGGGCCTCCCACTATGGCTACACCTTC. Protein product: CASSSGASHYGYTF.

This clonotype came up many times. This chain joins TRBV12-3 or TRBV12-4 and TRBJ2-7, with D tentatively TRBD1 or TRBD2 (5 bases each). The ends were cut back, 6 bases at V and 6 bases at J, with 15 bases in the middle. This CDR3 is 13 amino acids long. In DNA form, the CDR3 reads TGTGCCAGCAGAGGAGCTGGGGACGGCGAGCAGTACTTC. Protein: CASRGAGDGEQYF.